These 7 T cell receptor beta chains were all obtained from the same sample, sequenced in a study of beta chain features in type 1 diabetes. The isolated RNA, all of it, was reverse transcribed, so expressed TCRB transcripts were what got sequenced. Some clones are missing from TCRdb's copy, which holds only in-frame ones; the method was immunoSEQ multiplex PCR. The table shows hundreds of thousands of clones, with roughly a sixth occurring only once. Sequencing was performed on naive CD4+ T cells from blood. The origin of the receptors is a man between 18 and 29 years old in good health.

The J gene is TRBJ2-5, the V gene TRBV14; tentatively, D is TRBD1 or TRBD2 (5 bases each). Trimming shortened V by 1 base and J by 1 base, and 10 bases separated the two germline ends. This CDR3 has 15 amino acids. The germline V gene encodes CDR1 SGHDN and CDR2 FVKESK. CDR3 bases: TGTGCCAGCAGCCAAGCGCTGGGGGTCCAAGAGACCCAGTACTTC. This gives the protein CASSQALGVQETQYF.

In DNA, the CDR3 is TGCGCCAGCAGCTTGGAGCCTCGGACCTATGGCTACACCTTC. Its protein is CASSLEPRTYGYTF. The chain links TRBV5-1 to TRBJ1-2; D is unclear. CDR1 SGHRS and CDR2 YFSETQ come from the germline V gene. The CDR3 totals 14 residues. V shed 0 bases and J shed 4 bases, with 10 bases lying between them. Full variable domain (remainder filled in from reference TRBV5-1 and TRBJ1-2): KAGVTQTPRYLIKTRGQQVTLSCSPISGHRSVSWYQQTPGQGLQFLFEYFSETQRNKGNFPGRFSGRQFSNSRSEMNVSTLELGDSALYLCASSLEPRTYGYTFGSGTRLTVV.

The chain carries TRBV7-2 and TRBJ2-2, with D uncertain. The V gene lost 4 bases and the J gene lost 4 bases, with 10 bases spanning the gap. This CDR3 region has 14 residues. The germline CDR1 and CDR2 sequences are SGHTA and FQGNSA. In nucleotides, the CDR3 is TGTGCCAGCAGCTATAATATGGGCACCGGGGAGCTGTTTTTT. The encoded protein is CASSYNMGTGELFF.

J is TRBJ2-7 and V is TRBV7-3; D possibly uses TRBD1 or TRBD2 (5 bases each). The CDR3 has 14 amino acids. With 6 bases removed from V and 1 base from J, the gap between germline ends came to 13 bases. Germline CDR1 SGHTA, CDR2 FQGTGA. The CDR3 DNA is TGTGCCAGCAGTCCGGGACCGATTTCCTACGAGCAGTACTTC. This encodes CASSPGPISYEQYF.

This rearrangement joins TRBV6-6 to TRBJ1-2, with 8 positions matching TRBD1. The CDR3 runs 12 residues. Trimming at V came to 10 bases and at J to 2 bases, leaving 3 bases not matched to a gene. Germline V lookup: CDR1 MNHNY, CDR2 SVGAGI (reference sequence). In DNA form, the CDR3 reads TGTGCCACCCGGGACAGGAACTATGGCTACACCTTC. Translating it yields CATRDRNYGYTF.

This clone was picked up a small number of times. This rearrangement joins TRBV4-2 to TRBJ1-2, with 8 nucleotides matching TRBD1. The CDR3 is made up of 16 amino acids. V gave up 3 bases and J gave up 2 bases; unmatched junction bases: 8. Germline CDR1 LGHNA, CDR2 YNFKEQ. The CDR3, as DNA: TGTGCCAGCAGCCAGCCGTCGGACAGGGCCAACTATGGCTACACCTTC. Its protein is CASSQPSDRANYGYTF.

This clone was recorded a few times. This sequence joins TRBV6-5 and TRBJ1-2; no reliable D call. Germline CDR1 and CDR2: MNHEY and SVGAGI. Between the trimmed V and J ends, which lost 5 bases and 3 bases, there was a span of 16 bases. This CDR3 has 15 residues. This CDR3 reads CASSAQRGEYYGYTF. The CDR3 DNA is TGTGCCAGCAGTGCGCAGCGGGGAGAGTACTATGGCTACACCTTC.